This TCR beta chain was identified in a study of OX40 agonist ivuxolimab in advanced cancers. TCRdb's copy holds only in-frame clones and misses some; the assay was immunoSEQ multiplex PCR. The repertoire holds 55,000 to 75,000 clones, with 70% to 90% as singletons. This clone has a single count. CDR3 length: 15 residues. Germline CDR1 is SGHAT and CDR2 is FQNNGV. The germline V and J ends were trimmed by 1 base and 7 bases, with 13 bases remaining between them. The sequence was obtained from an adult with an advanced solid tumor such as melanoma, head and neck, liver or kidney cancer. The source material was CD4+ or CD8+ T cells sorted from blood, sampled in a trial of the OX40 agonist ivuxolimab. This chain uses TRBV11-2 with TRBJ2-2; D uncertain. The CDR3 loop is CASSLVSSVGGELFF. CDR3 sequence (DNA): TGTGCCAGCAGCTTAGTTTCCAGCGTCGGCGGGGAGCTGTTTTTT. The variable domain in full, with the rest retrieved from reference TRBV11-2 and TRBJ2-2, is EAGVAQSPRYKIIEKRQSVAFWCNPISGHATLYWYQQILGQGPKLLIQFQNNGVVDDSQLPKDRFSAERLKGVDSTLKIQPAKLEDSAVYLCASSLVSSVGGELFFGEGSRLTVL.